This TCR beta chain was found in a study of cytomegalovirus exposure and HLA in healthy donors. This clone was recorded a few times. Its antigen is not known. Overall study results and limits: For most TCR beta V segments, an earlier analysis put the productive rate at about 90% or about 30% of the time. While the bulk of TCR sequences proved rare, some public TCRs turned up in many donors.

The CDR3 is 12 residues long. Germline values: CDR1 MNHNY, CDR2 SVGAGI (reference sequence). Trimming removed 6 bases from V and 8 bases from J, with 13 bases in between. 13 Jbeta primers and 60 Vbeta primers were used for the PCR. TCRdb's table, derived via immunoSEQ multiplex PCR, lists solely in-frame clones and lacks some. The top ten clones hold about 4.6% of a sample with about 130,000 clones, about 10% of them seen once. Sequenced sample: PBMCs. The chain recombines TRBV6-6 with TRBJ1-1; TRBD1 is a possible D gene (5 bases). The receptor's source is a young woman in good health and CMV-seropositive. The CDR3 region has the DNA TGTGCCAGCAGCTTGGGACTCCGGGAAGCTTTCTTT. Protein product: CASSLGLREAFF.